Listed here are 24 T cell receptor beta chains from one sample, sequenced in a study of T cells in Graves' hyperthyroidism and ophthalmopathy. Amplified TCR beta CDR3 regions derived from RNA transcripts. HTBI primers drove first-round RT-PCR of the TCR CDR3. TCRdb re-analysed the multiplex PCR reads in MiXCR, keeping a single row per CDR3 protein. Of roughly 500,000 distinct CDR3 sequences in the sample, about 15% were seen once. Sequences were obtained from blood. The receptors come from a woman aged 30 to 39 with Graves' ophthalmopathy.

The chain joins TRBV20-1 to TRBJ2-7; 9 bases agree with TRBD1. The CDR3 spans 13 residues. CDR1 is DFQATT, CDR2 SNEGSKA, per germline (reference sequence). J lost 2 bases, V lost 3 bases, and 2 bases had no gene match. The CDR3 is CSARGQGTYEQYF. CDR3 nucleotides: TGCAGTGCTAGGGGACAGGGTACCTACGAGCAGTACTTC.

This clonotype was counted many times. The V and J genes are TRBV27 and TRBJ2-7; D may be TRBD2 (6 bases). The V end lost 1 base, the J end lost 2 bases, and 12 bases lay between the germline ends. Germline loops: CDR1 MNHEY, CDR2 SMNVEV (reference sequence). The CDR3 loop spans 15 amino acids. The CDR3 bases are TGTGCCAGCAGTTTATTTTCAGGGACTGCCTACGAGCAGTACTTC. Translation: CASSLFSGTAYEQYF.

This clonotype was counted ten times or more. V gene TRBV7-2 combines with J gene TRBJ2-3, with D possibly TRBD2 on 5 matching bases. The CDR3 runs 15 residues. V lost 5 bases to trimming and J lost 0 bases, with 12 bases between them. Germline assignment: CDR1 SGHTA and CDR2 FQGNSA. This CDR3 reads CASSQTTTSTDTQYF. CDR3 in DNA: TGTGCCAGCAGCCAGACTACTACTAGCACAGATACGCAGTATTTT. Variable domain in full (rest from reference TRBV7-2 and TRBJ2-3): GAGVSQSPSNKVTEKGKDVELRCDPISGHTALYWYRQSLGQGLEFLIYFQGNSAPDKSGLPSDRFSAERTGGSVSTLTIQRTQQEDSAVYLCASSQTTTSTDTQYFGPGTRLTVL.

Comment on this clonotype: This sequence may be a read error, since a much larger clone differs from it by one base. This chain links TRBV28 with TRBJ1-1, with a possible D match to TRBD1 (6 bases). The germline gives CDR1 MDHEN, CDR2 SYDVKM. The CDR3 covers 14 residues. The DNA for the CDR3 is TGTGCCGGCAGTTTAGGACAGACGAACACTGAAGCTTTCTTT. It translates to CAGSLGQTNTEAFF.

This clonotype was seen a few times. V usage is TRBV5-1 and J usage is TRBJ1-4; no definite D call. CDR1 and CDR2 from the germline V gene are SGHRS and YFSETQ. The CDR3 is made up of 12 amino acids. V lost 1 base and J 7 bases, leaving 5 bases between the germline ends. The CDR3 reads CASSLNSEKLFF. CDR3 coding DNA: TGCGCCAGCAGCTTGAATTCTGAAAAACTGTTTTTT.

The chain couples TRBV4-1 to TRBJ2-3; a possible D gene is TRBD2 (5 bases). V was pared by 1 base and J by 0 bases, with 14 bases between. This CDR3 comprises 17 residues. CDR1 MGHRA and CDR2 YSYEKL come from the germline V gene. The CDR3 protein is CASSQGGPEASTDTQYF. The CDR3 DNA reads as TGCGCCAGCAGCCAAGGAGGCCCGGAGGCTAGCACAGATACGCAGTATTTT.

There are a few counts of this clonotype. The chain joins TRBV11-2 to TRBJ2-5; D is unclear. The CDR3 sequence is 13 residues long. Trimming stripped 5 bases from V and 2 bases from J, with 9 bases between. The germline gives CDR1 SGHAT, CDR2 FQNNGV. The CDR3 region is CASSTTVQETQYF. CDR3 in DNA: TGTGCCAGCAGCACCACAGTTCAAGAGACCCAGTACTTC. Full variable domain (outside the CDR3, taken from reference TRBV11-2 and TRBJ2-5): EAGVAQSPRYKIIEKRQSVAFWCNPISGHATLYWYQQILGQGPKLLIQFQNNGVVDDSQLPKDRFSAERLKGVDSTLKIQPAKLEDSAVYLCASSTTVQETQYFGPGTRLLVL.

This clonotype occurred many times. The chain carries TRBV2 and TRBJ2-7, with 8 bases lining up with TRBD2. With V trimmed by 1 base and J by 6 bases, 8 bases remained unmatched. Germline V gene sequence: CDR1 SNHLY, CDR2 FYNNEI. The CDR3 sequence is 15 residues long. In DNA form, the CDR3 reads TGTGCCAGCAGTGAAGAAGGGAGCGGGAGAGGCGAGCAGTACTTC. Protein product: CASSEEGSGRGEQYF.

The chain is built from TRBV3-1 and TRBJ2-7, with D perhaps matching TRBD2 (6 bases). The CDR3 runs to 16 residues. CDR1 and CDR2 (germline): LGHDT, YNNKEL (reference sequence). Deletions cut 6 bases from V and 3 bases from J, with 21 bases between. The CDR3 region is CASRTSLGGGNYEQYF. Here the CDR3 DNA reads TGTGCCAGCAGGACATCGTTGGGGGGAGGTAACTACGAGCAGTACTTC.

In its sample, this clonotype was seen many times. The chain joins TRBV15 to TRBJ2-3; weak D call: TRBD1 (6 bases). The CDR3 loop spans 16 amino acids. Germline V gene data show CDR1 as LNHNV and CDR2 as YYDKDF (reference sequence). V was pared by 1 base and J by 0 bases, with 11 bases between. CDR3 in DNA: TGTGCCACCAGCAGAGCCCCGGGACACAGCACAGATACGCAGTATTTT. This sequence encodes CATSRAPGHSTDTQYF.

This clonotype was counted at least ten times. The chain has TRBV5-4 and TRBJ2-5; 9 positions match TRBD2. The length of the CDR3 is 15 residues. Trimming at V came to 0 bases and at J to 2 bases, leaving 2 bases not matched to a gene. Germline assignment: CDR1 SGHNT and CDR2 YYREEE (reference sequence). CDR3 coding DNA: TGTGCCAGCAGCTTGGGGACTAGCGTACAAGAGACCCAGTACTTC. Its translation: CASSLGTSVQETQYF.

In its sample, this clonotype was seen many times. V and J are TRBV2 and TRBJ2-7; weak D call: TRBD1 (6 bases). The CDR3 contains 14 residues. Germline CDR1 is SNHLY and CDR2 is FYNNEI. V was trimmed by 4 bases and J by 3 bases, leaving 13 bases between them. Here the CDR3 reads CASSGGQSYYEQYF. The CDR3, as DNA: TGTGCCAGCAGTGGGGGGCAGAGTTACTACGAGCAGTACTTC.

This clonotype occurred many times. DNA of the CDR3: TGTGCCAGCAGCTTAGTGGAACTAGCCCGCGAGCAGTACTTC. Its translation is CASSLVELAREQYF. The J gene is TRBJ2-7, the V gene TRBV5-6, with D possibly matching TRBD2 (6 bases). The germline V and J ends were trimmed by 2 bases and 6 bases, with 15 bases remaining between them. The CDR3 loop spans 14 amino acids. Per germline, CDR1 SGHDT and CDR2 YYEEEE.

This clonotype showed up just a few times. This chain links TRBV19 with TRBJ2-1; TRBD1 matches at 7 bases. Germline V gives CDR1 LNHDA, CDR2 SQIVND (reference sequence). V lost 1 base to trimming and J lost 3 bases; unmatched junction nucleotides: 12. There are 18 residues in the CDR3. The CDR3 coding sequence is TGTGCCAGTAGTATAGTCTTCGAGGGGGCCTACAACTACAATGAGCAGTTCTTC. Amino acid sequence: CASSIVFEGAYNYNEQFF.

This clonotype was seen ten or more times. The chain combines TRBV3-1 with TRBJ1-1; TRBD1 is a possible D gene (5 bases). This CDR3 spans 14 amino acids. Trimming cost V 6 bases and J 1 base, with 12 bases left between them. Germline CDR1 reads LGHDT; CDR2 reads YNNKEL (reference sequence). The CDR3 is CASSLFQGNTEAFF. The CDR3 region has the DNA TGTGCCAGCAGTCTTTTCCAGGGGAACACTGAAGCTTTCTTT.

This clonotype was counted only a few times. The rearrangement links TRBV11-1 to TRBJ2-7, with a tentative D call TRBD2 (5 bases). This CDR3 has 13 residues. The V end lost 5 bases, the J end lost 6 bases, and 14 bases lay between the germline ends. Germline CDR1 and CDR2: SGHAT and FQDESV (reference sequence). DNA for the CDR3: TGTGCCAGCAGCCCTCGGGGTGGGTTCGAGCAGTACTTC. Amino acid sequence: CASSPRGGFEQYF.

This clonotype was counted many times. CDR3 loop: CASSFGTATDTQYF. DNA for the CDR3: TGTGCCAGCAGCTTCGGAACCGCCACAGATACGCAGTATTTT. The chain employs TRBV7-9 and TRBJ2-3, with D uncertain. Trimming took off 3 bases at V and 2 bases at J, with 9 bases between the two ends. CDR1 and CDR2 from the germline V gene are SEHNR and FQNEAQ (reference sequence). CDR3 size: 14 residues.

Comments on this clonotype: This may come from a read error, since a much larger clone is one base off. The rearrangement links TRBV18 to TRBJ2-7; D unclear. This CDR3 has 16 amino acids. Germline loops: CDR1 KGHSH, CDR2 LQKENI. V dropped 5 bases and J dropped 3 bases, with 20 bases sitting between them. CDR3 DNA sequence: TGTGCCAGCTCAACATCCGGTTTAGCTTGGGTCTACGAGCAGTACTTC. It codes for CASSTSGLAWVYEQYF.

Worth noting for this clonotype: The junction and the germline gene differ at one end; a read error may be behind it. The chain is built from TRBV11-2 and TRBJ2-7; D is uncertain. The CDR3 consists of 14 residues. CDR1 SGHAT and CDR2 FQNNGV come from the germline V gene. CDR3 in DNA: TGTGCCAGCAGCTTATCCGGCGGTTCCTACAAGCAGTACTTC. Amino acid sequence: CASSLSGGSYKQYF. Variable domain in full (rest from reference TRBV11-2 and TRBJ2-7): EAGVAQSPRYKIIEKRQSVAFWCNPISGHATLYWYQQILGQGPKLLIQFQNNGVVDDSQLPKDRFSAERLKGVDSTLKIQPAKLEDSAVYLCASSLSGGSYKQYFGPGTRLTVT.

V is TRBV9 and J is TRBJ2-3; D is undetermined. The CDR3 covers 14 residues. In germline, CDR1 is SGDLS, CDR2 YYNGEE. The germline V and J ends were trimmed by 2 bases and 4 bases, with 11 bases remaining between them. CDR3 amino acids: CASSVAVTPDTQYF. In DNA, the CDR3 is TGTGCCAGCAGCGTTGCAGTCACCCCAGATACGCAGTATTTT.

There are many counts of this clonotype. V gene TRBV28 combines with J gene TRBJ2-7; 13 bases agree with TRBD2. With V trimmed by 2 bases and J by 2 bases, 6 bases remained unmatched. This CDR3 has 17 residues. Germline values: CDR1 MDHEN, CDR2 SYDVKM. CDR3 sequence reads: CASSLGTSGKTTYEQYF. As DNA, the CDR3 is TGTGCCAGCAGTTTAGGGACTAGCGGGAAAACCACCTACGAGCAGTACTTC.

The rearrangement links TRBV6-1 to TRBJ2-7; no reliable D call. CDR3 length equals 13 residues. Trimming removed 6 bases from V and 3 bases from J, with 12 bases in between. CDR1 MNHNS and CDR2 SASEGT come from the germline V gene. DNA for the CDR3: TGTGCCAGCAGCCAAATCGACCGCTACGAGCAGTACTTC. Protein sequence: CASSQIDRYEQYF.

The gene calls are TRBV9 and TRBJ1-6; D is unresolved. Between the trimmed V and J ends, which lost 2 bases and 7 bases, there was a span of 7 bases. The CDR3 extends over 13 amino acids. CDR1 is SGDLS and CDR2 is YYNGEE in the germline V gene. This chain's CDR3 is CASSVTGNSPLHF. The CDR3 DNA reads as TGTGCCAGCAGCGTTACCGGGAATTCACCCCTCCACTTT.

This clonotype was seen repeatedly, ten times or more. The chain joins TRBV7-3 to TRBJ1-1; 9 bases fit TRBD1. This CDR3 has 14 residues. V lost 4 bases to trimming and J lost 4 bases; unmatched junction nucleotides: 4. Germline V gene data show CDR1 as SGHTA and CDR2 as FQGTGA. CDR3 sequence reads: CASSSGQGSTEAFF. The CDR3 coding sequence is TGTGCCAGCAGCTCGGGACAGGGAAGCACTGAAGCTTTCTTT.